This T cell receptor beta chain was identified in a study of early T cells in non-severe SARS-CoV-2 infection. Across the study: Whole-blood bulk RNA, unsorted, was sequenced, and chains were unpaired.

This clonotype occurred a few times. Its antigen is unidentified. Trimming stripped 0 bases from V and 8 bases from J, with 10 bases between. Germline CDR1 LNHNV, CDR2 YYDKDF (reference sequence). The CDR3 is 13 residues long. Attached unique molecular identifiers marked individual cDNA molecules. TCRdb reanalysed the 5' RACE reads using MiXCR and keeps one entry per CDR3 protein. The table shows 50,000 to 65,000 distinct CDR3 sequences, with around 8.3% occurring only once. Study-wide findings and caveats: VDJdb-based annotation leaned toward anti-spike CD8 responses and missed private and CD4 specificities.

The receptor was derived from an adult who was a healthcare worker with PCR-confirmed SARS-CoV-2 infection or an uninfected control (not recorded which). The material sequenced was whole blood, taken at baseline. The chain couples TRBV15 to TRBJ1-1; maybe TRBD1 (5 bases). CDR3 DNA: TGTGCCACCAGCAGAGACAGGGAGCCCGAAGCTTTCTTT. This codes for CATSRDREPEAFF. The whole variable domain, filled in from reference TRBV15 and TRBJ1-1, reads DAMVIQNPRYQVTQFGKPVTLSCSQTLNHNVMYWYQQKSSQAPKLLFHYYDKDFNNEADTPDNFQSRRPNTSFCFLDIRSPGLGDTAMYLCATSRDREPEAFFGQGTRLTVV.